These T cell receptor beta chains were read from a single sample in a study of beta chain features in type 1 diabetes. Only in-frame clones appear in the TCRdb table, and some are missing; sequencing was by immunoSEQ multiplex PCR. The sample holds around 240,000 clones, about 71% seen once. The source material was naive CD4+ T cells from blood. The receptors shown here come from a man aged 25 to 40 in good health. CDR3s include the opening cysteine and the closing phenylalanine or tryptophan. A D gene is named only where the DNA matches it firmly. Size is stated for part of the rows, as once, few or many counts, or as a class when the clone is expanded.

TRBJ2-5 | TRBV20-1 | NA | NA | TGCAGTGCTAGACGCCAAGAGACCCAGTACTTC | CSARRQETQYF
TRBJ2-1 | TRBV9 | NA | NA | TGTGCCAGCAGGTTAGGGGTAAGGGATGAGCAGTTCTTC | CASRLGVRDEQFF
TRBJ2-1 | TRBV7-9 | NA | NA | TGTGCCAGCAGCTTAGAGGCAGGGGAGCAGTTCTTC | CASSLEAGEQFF
TRBJ2-5 | TRBV27 | TRBD1 | NA | TGTGCCAGCAGTTTAGTGTCTACAGGGGGCCTGGGGGAGACCCAGTACTTC | CASSLVSTGGLGETQYF
TRBJ2-7 | TRBV15 | TRBD2 | NA | TGTGCCACCAGCAGCCTAACCGGGACTAGAAGATACGAGCAGTACTTC | CATSSLTGTRRYEQYF
TRBJ2-1 | TRBV18 | NA | NA | TGTGCCAGCTCACCAGGGGGAAGGGCCTACAATGAGCAGTTCTTC | CASSPGGRAYNEQFF
TRBJ2-5 | TRBV7-2 | NA | NA | TGTGCCAGCAGCCAGCAAGAGACCCAGTACTTC | CASSQQETQYF
TRBJ2-7 | TRBV28 | TRBD1 | few | TGTGCCAGCAGCCCCCGGACAGGGGTGTACGAGCAGTACTTC | CASSPRTGVYEQYF
TRBJ2-1 | TRBV5-6 | TRBD2 | NA | TGTGCCAGCAGCTTGAGAGCGGGAGTAGGCAATGAGCAGTTCTTC | CASSLRAGVGNEQFF
TRBJ2-7 | TRBV2 | NA | NA | TGTGCCAGCAGACCAGACATCTACGAGCAGTACTTC | CASRPDIYEQYF
TRBJ2-3 | TRBV9 | TRBD2 | NA | TGTGCCAGCAGCGTTAGCCTAGCGGGCACAGATACGCAGTATTTT | CASSVSLAGTDTQYF
TRBJ2-5 | TRBV7-9 | NA | once | TGTGCCAGCAGTCACGAGACCCAGTACTTC | CASSHETQYF
TRBJ2-5 | TRBV29-1 | TRBD2 | few | TGCAGCGTGGGACTAGCCTTTGGAGGGACCCAGTACTTC | CSVGLAFGGTQYF
TRBJ1-3 | TRBV13 | NA | NA | TGTGCCAGCAGCCCACTACAGCCTGACTCTGGAAACACCATATATTTT | CASSPLQPDSGNTIYF
TRBJ1-5 | TRBV28 | NA | NA | TGTGCCAGCAGTTTAATTGGGCCCCAGCATTTT | CASSLIGPQHF
TRBJ2-7 | TRBV7-9 | NA | once | TGTGCCAGCAGCTTATCCTACGAGCAGTACTTC | CASSLSYEQYF
TRBJ2-2 | TRBV10-3 | NA | NA | TGTGCCATCAGGAGTAACAGGGATAACGGGGAGCTGTTTTTT | CAIRSNRDNGELFF
TRBJ1-6 | TRBV30 | NA | NA | TGTGCCTGGAGTGTAGGCCGTTCGGGGGCAACGGCCCTCCACTTT | CAWSVGRSGATALHF
TRBJ1-1 | TRBV30 | NA | few | TGTGCCTGGAGTAAGAAGAACACTGAAGCTTTCTTT | CAWSKKNTEAFF
TRBJ2-2 | TRBV14 | NA | NA | TGTGCCAGCAGCCAAGTGAACAGGAACACCGGGGAGCTGTTTTTT | CASSQVNRNTGELFF
TRBJ2-7 | TRBV7-9 | TRBD2 | once | TGTGCCAGCAGCGACCCGCGGGAGGGCCGCGAGCAGTACTTC | CASSDPREGREQYF
TRBJ2-7 | TRBV29-1 | NA | NA | TGCAGCGTTGTAAGACCCCCACGGGGCGAGCAGTACTTC | CSVVRPPRGEQYF
TRBJ2-4 | TRBV13 | TRBD2 | few | TGTGCCAGCAGCTTAGGGCCCAGCGGGAGGATCCAGTACTTC | CASSLGPSGRIQYF
TRBJ2-5 | TRBV7-8 | TRBD2 | NA | TGTGCCAGCAGCCTACCGTGGGGCGGGAGAGGTCGAGAGACCCAGTACTTC | CASSLPWGGRGRETQYF
TRBJ2-1 | TRBV30 | NA | NA | TGTGCTGCCAACAGCTACAATGAGCAGTTCTTC | CAANSYNEQFF
TRBJ1-1 | TRBV14 | NA | NA | TGTGCCAGCAGCCAAGATGTGGAGGCAGGGCAAATGAACACTGAAGCTTTCTTT | CASSQDVEAGQMNTEAFF
TRBJ1-2 | TRBV9 | NA | NA | TGTGCCAGCAGCGTATCCCCGTACGGCTACACCTTC | CASSVSPYGYTF
TRBJ2-5 | TRBV7-2 | NA | once | TGTGCCAGCAGCTTACTGACTAGTTTAGGAGAGACCCAGTACTTC | CASSLLTSLGETQYF
TRBJ2-1 | TRBV18 | NA | NA | TGTGCCAGCTCACCCGGACAGTACAATGAGCAGTTCTTC | CASSPGQYNEQFF
TRBJ1-1 | TRBV29-1 | NA | NA | TGCAGCGTTGACAAGAACACTGAAGCTTTCTTT | CSVDKNTEAFF
TRBJ1-2 | TRBV5-1 | NA | NA | TGCGCCAGCAGCTTGGTACAGGACTATGGCTACACCTTC | CASSLVQDYGYTF
TRBJ1-2 | TRBV2 | NA | NA | TGTGCCAGCAGACTCACAGGGATCTATGGCTACACCTTC | CASRLTGIYGYTF
TRBJ2-3 | TRBV7-2 | TRBD2 | NA | TGTGCCAGCAGCTTAGTCCCGGGACTACGTCACGGGGATACGCAGTATTTT | CASSLVPGLRHGDTQYF
TRBJ2-1 | TRBV29-1 | NA | NA | TGCAGCGTTGTCGTATCCTACAATGAGCAGTTCTTC | CSVVVSYNEQFF
TRBJ2-2 | TRBV4-3 | NA | few | TGCGCCAGCAGACAGACAGGTCCTGGCACCGGGGAGCTGTTTTTT | CASRQTGPGTGELFF
TRBJ2-7 | TRBV5-1 | NA | NA | TGCGCCAGCAGCTTGGCCGTTGGGCCCTACGAGCAGTACTTC | CASSLAVGPYEQYF
TRBJ1-2 | TRBV27 | TRBD1 | NA | TGTGCCAGCAGTTCGGGACAGAACTATGGCTACACCTTC | CASSSGQNYGYTF